These 28 T cell receptor beta chains were all obtained from the same sample, sequenced in a study of blood T cell repertoires in COVID-19. Assay: immunoSEQ multiplex PCR; the TCRdb copy retains only in-frame clones and omits some. The data hold 40,000 to 55,000 clones, with 80% to 90% observed a single time. Material for sequencing was peripheral blood. The receptor source for this set is a man between 45 and 60 years old with active COVID-19.

This chain links TRBV5-6 with TRBJ2-1; 15 bases agree with TRBD2. J gave up 13 bases and V 1 base, and 6 bases lay outside the gene matches. Germline V gene lookup returns CDR1 SGHDT and CDR2 YYEEEE. The CDR3 contains 15 residues. CDR3 residues: CASSLRTSGGEAQFF. As DNA, the CDR3 is TGTGCCAGCAGCTTGAGGACTAGCGGGGGGGAAGCCCAGTTCTTC.

The rearrangement uses TRBV5-4 and TRBJ2-2, with a possible D match to TRBD2 (6 bases). V was trimmed by 5 bases and J by 3 bases, leaving 17 bases between them. The CDR3 extends over 16 amino acids. In germline, CDR1 is SGHNT, CDR2 YYREEE (reference sequence). The CDR3 coding sequence is TGTGCCAGCAGGACCTCAGGCGGGGATTACACCGGGGAGCTGTTTTTT. Translated: CASRTSGGDYTGELFF.

The V call is TRBV4-2, the J call TRBJ1-6; unclear D gene. Germline V gene sequence: CDR1 LGHNA, CDR2 YNFKEQ. V gave up 0 bases and J gave up 7 bases, with 4 bases separating them. This CDR3 comprises 13 residues. The CDR3 DNA sequence: TGTGCCAGCAGCCAAGATCGGAATTCACCCCTCCACTTT. Residues: CASSQDRNSPLHF.

This clone has just one count. V and J are TRBV4-2 and TRBJ2-5; the match to TRBD2 covers 8 bases. The trim removed 1 base at V and 5 bases at J, leaving 12 bases unmatched. The germline V gene has CDR1 LGHNA and CDR2 YNFKEQ. The CDR3 has 17 amino acids. In DNA, the CDR3 is TGTGCCAGCAGCCAAGCGGGACTAGGACCCGGGGGGGAGACCCAGTACTTC. Its translation: CASSQAGLGPGGETQYF.

This clone was picked up one time. Its ends do not fully match the called genes, so a read error is possible. This chain connects TRBV5-6 to TRBJ1-1; TRBD1 agrees at 8 bases. This CDR3 is built from 11 residues. Germline CDR1 reads SGHDT; CDR2 reads YYEEEE. As DNA, the CDR3 is TGTGCCAGCAGCTTCGACAGGGGCCTCCTCTTT. The encoded protein is CASSFDRGLLF. Based on the CDR3 plus reference TRBV5-6 and TRBJ1-1, the full variable domain is DAGVTQSPTHLIKTRGQQVTLRCSPKSGHDTVSWYQQALGQGPQFIFQYYEEEERQRGNFPDRFSGHQFPNYSSELNVNALLLGDSALYLCASSFDRGLLFGQGTRLTVV.

The DNA for the CDR3 is TGTGCCAGCAGTTTACCGGGACTAGCGACCGATGAGCAGTTCTTC. It translates to CASSLPGLATDEQFF. The V and J genes are TRBV27 and TRBJ2-1; 10 positions match TRBD2. The CDR3 runs 15 residues. The V gene's germline CDR1 is MNHEY and CDR2 SMNVEV (reference sequence). After removal of 2 bases from V and 8 bases from J, the junction contained 6 bases not matched to a gene.

The genes are TRBV7-9 and TRBJ2-3; 7 bases are a match to TRBD1. After removal of 1 base from V and 2 bases from J, the junction contained 9 bases not matched to a gene. The CDR3 totals 17 residues. Germline values: CDR1 SEHNR, CDR2 FQNEAQ (reference sequence). In DNA, the CDR3 is TGTGCCAGCAGCTTAGGGCCAGGGGGTAAAATCACAGATACGCAGTATTTT. Translation gives CASSLGPGGKITDTQYF.

The rearrangement uses TRBV11-3 and TRBJ2-4; tentatively, D is TRBD2 (6 bases). Germline-derived CDR1 and CDR2 are SGHNT and YENEEA. Trimming removed 5 bases from V and 0 bases from J, with 14 bases in between. CDR3 size: 16 residues. DNA for the CDR3: TGTGCCAGCAGCACGCGGGACCGAGAAGCCAAAAACATTCAGTACTTC. It codes for CASSTRDREAKNIQYF.

The rearrangement links TRBV5-1 to TRBJ2-7, with 7 bases lining up with TRBD1. The length of the CDR3 is 14 residues. After removal of 4 bases from V and 2 bases from J, the junction contained 6 bases not matched to a gene. Germline V CDR1 and CDR2: SGHRS, YFSETQ. The CDR3 DNA sequence: TGCGCCAGCAGCCGGGACAGCCAAACCTACGAGCAGTACTTC. Translating gives CASSRDSQTYEQYF. Looking up the rest from reference TRBV5-1 and TRBJ2-7 gives the full variable domain: KAGVTQTPRYLIKTRGQQVTLSCSPISGHRSVSWYQQTPGQGLQFLFEYFSETQRNKGNFPGRFSGRQFSNSRSEMNVSTLELGDSALYLCASSRDSQTYEQYFGPGTRLTVT.

The V gene is TRBV9, the J gene TRBJ1-6; 7 bases agree with TRBD1. J was trimmed by 9 bases and V by 0 bases; bases with no gene match: 6. The CDR3 contains 15 residues. Germline V gives CDR1 SGDLS, CDR2 YYNGEE. The CDR3 region has the DNA TGTGCCAGCAGCGTAGGAGGGGGCGGTACTTCACCCCTCCACTTT. Translation: CASSVGGGGTSPLHF.

The sample holds a few counts of this clone. The chain combines TRBV4-1 with TRBJ2-7; perhaps TRBD2 as D (6 bases). Trimming left V 4 bases short and J 4 bases short, with 11 bases between. Germline V gives CDR1 MGHRA, CDR2 YSYEKL. The CDR3 consists of 13 residues. The CDR3 is CASSLGLFYEQYF. The CDR3 bases are TGCGCCAGCAGCCTAGGACTATTTTACGAGCAGTACTTC.

The chain joins TRBV25-1 to TRBJ1-2; 7 bases align to TRBD1. This CDR3 is built from 15 residues. Germline V lookup: CDR1 MGHDK, CDR2 SYGVNS. V lost 5 bases, J lost 0 bases, and 6 bases stayed unmatched. In DNA, the CDR3 is TGTGCCAGCAGTCAGACAGGGCGAACTAACTATGGCTACACCTTC. Residues: CASSQTGRTNYGYTF.

The chain combines TRBV5-1 with TRBJ2-1; unclear D gene. This CDR3 contains 14 residues. CDR1 is SGHRS, CDR2 YFSETQ, per germline. V was shortened by 4 bases and J by 5 bases, with 13 bases between the two germline ends. CDR3: CASSPFGLDNEQFF. The CDR3 DNA follows: TGCGCCAGCAGCCCGTTCGGTCTCGACAATGAGCAGTTCTTC.

With regard to this clone: Within the sample, other DNA sequences also encode this same CDR3. The chain employs TRBV9 and TRBJ2-5; D may be TRBD1 (5 bases). Germline V gives CDR1 SGDLS, CDR2 YYNGEE. The CDR3 consists of 14 residues. Trimming left V 0 bases short and J 1 base short, with 7 bases between. The CDR3 spells CASSVADSQETQYF. The CDR3 coding sequence is TGTGCCAGCAGCGTAGCAGACAGCCAAGAGACCCAGTACTTC.

The V and J genes are TRBV6-2 or TRBV6-3 and TRBJ2-7, with 11 bases fitting TRBD1. V gave up 2 bases and J gave up 3 bases; unmatched junction bases: 0. Germline assignment: CDR1 MNHEY and CDR2 SVGEGT. CDR3 length equals 14 residues. CDR3 in amino acids: CASSYGTGGYEQYF. The CDR3 region has the DNA TGTGCCAGCAGTTACGGGACAGGGGGCTACGAGCAGTACTTC.

V is TRBV19 and J is TRBJ2-5, with TRBD2 identical over 13 bases. CDR1 is LNHDA, CDR2 SQIVND, per germline (reference sequence). After removal of 2 bases from V and 4 bases from J, the junction contained 10 bases not matched to a gene. The CDR3 loop spans 18 amino acids. CDR3 region: CASSIPTSGRAGVETQYF. The CDR3 DNA follows: TGTGCCAGTAGTATACCTACTAGCGGGAGGGCCGGAGTAGAGACCCAGTACTTC.

This sequence joins TRBV19 and TRBJ1-1; D is unclear. CDR3 size: 12 residues. Trimming pared 6 bases from V and 10 bases from J, leaving 15 bases between. Germline lookup yields CDR1 LNHDA and CDR2 SQIVND (reference sequence). Here the CDR3 reads CASSRPESRAFF. Written as DNA, the CDR3 is TGTGCCAGTAGCCGGCCGGAGAGTCGAGCTTTCTTT.

This clone was counted between two and nine times. The gene calls are TRBV7-9 and TRBJ2-6; D remains unclear. Germline V gene lookup returns CDR1 SEHNR and CDR2 FQNEAQ (reference sequence). CDR3 length equals 15 residues. Trimming shortened V by 3 bases and J by 1 base, and 7 bases separated the two germline ends. DNA of the CDR3: TGTGCCAGCAGCTTGACACTGTCTGGGGCCAACGTCCTGACTTTC. Protein sequence: CASSLTLSGANVLTF.

The chain has TRBV6-5 and TRBJ2-5; tentative D call: TRBD1 (5 bases). Trimming took 7 bases from V and 5 from J, leaving 17 bases between them. This CDR3 is built from 14 residues. Germline CDR1 and CDR2: MNHEY and SVGAGI. In nucleotides, the CDR3 is TGTGCCAGCAATCAGCTAGTGGGGCTGGAGACCCAGTACTTC. It codes for CASNQLVGLETQYF.

This clone showed up just once. The rearrangement joins TRBV2 to TRBJ2-1, with a weak D call TRBD1 (5 bases). Looked up from germline, CDR1 is SNHLY and CDR2 is FYNNEI. With 1 base removed from V and 15 bases from J, the gap between germline ends came to 16 bases. This CDR3 comprises 13 residues. The CDR3 reads CASSEERGSVWFF. In DNA form, the CDR3 reads TGTGCCAGCAGTGAAGAAAGGGGTTCGGTCTGGTTCTTC.

The rearrangement uses TRBV10-3 and TRBJ1-1; maybe TRBD1 (5 bases). The CDR3 contains 15 residues. Deletions cut 2 bases from V and 1 base from J, with 11 bases between. The germline V gene has CDR1 ENHRY and CDR2 SYGVKD. The CDR3 spells CAISERAGQNTEAFF. As DNA, the CDR3 is TGTGCCATCAGTGAGAGGGCAGGGCAGAACACTGAAGCTTTCTTT.

The V call is TRBV7-8, the J call TRBJ2-3, with TRBD2 matching 8 bases. Looked up from germline, CDR1 is SGHVS and CDR2 is FQNEAQ. The CDR3 contains 14 residues. V lost 4 bases, J lost 2 bases, and 2 bases stayed unmatched. The CDR3 region is CASSSLAATDTQYF. The CDR3 DNA follows: TGTGCCAGCAGCTCACTAGCGGCCACAGATACGCAGTATTTT.

This clone came up once. The chain combines TRBV10-1 with TRBJ2-1; perhaps TRBD2 as D (6 bases). The CDR3 loop spans 13 amino acids. V gave up 3 bases and J gave up 9 bases, with 12 bases separating them. Germline V CDR1 and CDR2: WNHNN, SYGVQD (reference sequence). CDR3 coding DNA: TGCGCCAGCAGTGAATCTAGCGCAGGTGAGCAGTTCTTC. Its translation: CASSESSAGEQFF.

The chain uses TRBV7-2 and TRBJ2-2; 15 bases line up with TRBD2. The CDR3 is 17 amino acids. V gave up 5 bases and J gave up 3 bases; unmatched junction bases: 4. CDR1 is SGHTA and CDR2 is FQGNSA in the germline V gene. This chain's CDR3 is CASSPGLAGGDTGELFF. The CDR3 DNA reads TGTGCCAGCAGCCCGGGACTAGCGGGAGGTGACACCGGGGAGCTGTTTTTT.

The chain employs TRBV19 and TRBJ2-2, with 8 bases fitting TRBD1. The J segment lost 3 bases and the V segment lost 7 bases, leaving 13 bases of the junction unmatched. The CDR3 consists of 17 residues. Per the germline V gene, CDR1 is LNHDA and CDR2 is SQIVND (reference sequence). CDR3 DNA: TGTGCCAGTAACCAGGGGGCGAATGTTTTGGACACCGGGGAGCTGTTTTTT. Its translation: CASNQGANVLDTGELFF. Looking up the rest from reference TRBV19 and TRBJ2-2 gives the full variable domain: DGGITQSPKYLFRKEGQNVTLSCEQNLNHDAMYWYRQDPGQGLRLIYYSQIVNDFQKGDIAEGYSVSREKKESFPLTVTSAQKNPTAFYLCASNQGANVLDTGELFFGEGSRLTVL.

This clone was seen only once. The CDR3 bases are TGTGCCAGCAGCCGGACTAGCGGGGGAAACAATGAGCAGTTCTTC. Translation: CASSRTSGGNNEQFF. This chain connects TRBV3-1 (or the pseudogene TRBV3-2) to TRBJ2-1; 13 bases map to TRBD2. CDR3 length equals 15 residues. Germline V CDR1 and CDR2: LGHDT, YNNKEL (reference sequence). The V and J ends lost 4 bases and 5 bases, in that order; junction bases with no gene match: 2.

The chain couples TRBV24-1 to TRBJ2-3; D unresolved. Germline V lookup: CDR1 KGHDR, CDR2 SFDVKD. Deletions cut 6 bases from V and 5 bases from J, with 11 bases between. The CDR3 consists of 13 residues. DNA of the CDR3: TGTGCCACCAGTAAGTCTCCAGAAGATACGCAGTATTTT. This sequence encodes CATSKSPEDTQYF.

This sequence joins TRBV19 and TRBJ2-3, with 7 bases that match TRBD2. Per the germline V gene, CDR1 is LNHDA and CDR2 is SQIVND (reference sequence). The CDR3 has 16 residues. The ends lost 3 bases at V and 6 bases at J; junction bases unmatched: 12. DNA for the CDR3: TGTGCCAGTAGTATCCCTAGCGGAAGAGGGAGGGATACGCAGTATTTT. Protein product: CASSIPSGRGRDTQYF.